This T cell receptor (beta chain) was identified in a study of T cell changes during pregnancy in multiple sclerosis. Only in-frame clones appear in the TCRdb table, and some are missing; sequencing was by immunoSEQ multiplex PCR. The sample contains about 100,000 clones, roughly 90% of which appear only once. This clone appeared many times. V lost 3 bases to trimming and J lost 2 bases, with 7 bases between them. The germline V gene has CDR1 MNHNS and CDR2 SASEGT. The CDR3 is 13 residues long. Sequenced here: peripheral blood, sampled after pregnancy. This clonotype was sampled from a female donor with multiple sclerosis, enrolled in a pregnancy study. V is TRBV6-1 and J is TRBJ2-5; unclear D gene. CDR3 nucleotides: TGTGCCAGCAGTGACAGTGAACAAGAGACCCAGTACTTC. It codes for CASSDSEQETQYF.